This T cell receptor (beta chain) stems from a study of regulatory T cells in long-lasting Graves disease. The study's findings and limits: Accuracy may have been reduced by the small sample size.

Arm-PCR of CDR3 regions with iRepertoire HTBI primers generated TCR beta libraries. From the multiplex PCR reads, TCRdb called clonotypes with MiXCR, one entry per CDR3 protein. The data contain roughly 400,000 distinct CDR3 sequences, around a fifth of them singletons. As for time point: persistent/refractory GD, antithyroid drugs over 5 years with positive TRAb. Extracted PBMC RNA gave rise to the TCR library. Patient provenance is recorded as an endocrinology department in Xi'an, China. A peripheral blood sample, 7 to 9.5 milliliters in volume, was drawn into EDTA tubes. CDR3 length equals 15 residues. After removal of 4 bases from V and 1 base from J, the junction contained 3 bases not matched to a gene. Germline V CDR1 and CDR2: LGHNA, YNFKEQ. Details on this clonotype: What it recognizes is unknown.

The sequence came from a female donor with Graves disease. J is TRBJ2-2 and V is TRBV4-2; 7 bases map to TRBD1. The sequencing used peripheral blood mononuclear cells (PBMCs), collected when the disease was refractory, from a patient treated with antithyroid drugs. The CDR3 bases are TGTGCCAGCAGCCCCAGGGGGTTGAACACCGGGGAGCTGTTTTTT. The encoded protein is CASSPRGLNTGELFF.